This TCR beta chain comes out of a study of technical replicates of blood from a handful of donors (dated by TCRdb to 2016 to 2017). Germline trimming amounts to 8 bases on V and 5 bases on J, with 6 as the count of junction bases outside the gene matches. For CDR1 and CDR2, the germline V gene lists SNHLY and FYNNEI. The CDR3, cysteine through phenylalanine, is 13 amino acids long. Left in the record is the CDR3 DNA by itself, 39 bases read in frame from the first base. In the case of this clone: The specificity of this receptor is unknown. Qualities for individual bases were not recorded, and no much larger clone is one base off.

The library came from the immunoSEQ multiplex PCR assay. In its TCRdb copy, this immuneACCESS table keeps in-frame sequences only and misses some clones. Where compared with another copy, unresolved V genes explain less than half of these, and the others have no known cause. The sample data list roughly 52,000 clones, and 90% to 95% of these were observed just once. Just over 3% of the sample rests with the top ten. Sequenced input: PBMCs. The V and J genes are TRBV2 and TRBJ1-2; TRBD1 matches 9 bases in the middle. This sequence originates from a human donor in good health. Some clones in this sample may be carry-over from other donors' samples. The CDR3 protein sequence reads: CASRQGVSYGYTF. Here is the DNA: TGTGCCAGCCGACAGGGGGTTTCGTATGGCTACACCTTC.